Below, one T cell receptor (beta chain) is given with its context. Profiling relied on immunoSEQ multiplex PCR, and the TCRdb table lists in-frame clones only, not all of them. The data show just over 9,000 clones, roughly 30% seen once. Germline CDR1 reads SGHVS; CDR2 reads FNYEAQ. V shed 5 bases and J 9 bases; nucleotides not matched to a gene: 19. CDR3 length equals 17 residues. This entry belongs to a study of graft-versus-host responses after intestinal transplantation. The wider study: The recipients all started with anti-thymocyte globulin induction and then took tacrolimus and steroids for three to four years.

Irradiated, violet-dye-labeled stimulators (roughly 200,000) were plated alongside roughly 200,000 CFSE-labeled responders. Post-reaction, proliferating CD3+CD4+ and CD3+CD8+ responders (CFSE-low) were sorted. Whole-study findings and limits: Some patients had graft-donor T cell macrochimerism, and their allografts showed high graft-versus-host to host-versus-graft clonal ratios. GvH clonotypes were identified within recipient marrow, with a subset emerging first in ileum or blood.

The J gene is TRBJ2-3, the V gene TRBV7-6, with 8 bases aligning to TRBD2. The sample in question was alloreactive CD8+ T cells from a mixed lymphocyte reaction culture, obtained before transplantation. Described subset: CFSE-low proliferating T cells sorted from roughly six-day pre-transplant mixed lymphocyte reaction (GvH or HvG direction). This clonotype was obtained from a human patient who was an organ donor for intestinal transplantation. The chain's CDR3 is CASSPYLAGGSVPTQYF. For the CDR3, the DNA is TGTGCCAGCAGCCCCTATCTGGCGGGAGGATCGGTCCCCACGCAGTATTTT. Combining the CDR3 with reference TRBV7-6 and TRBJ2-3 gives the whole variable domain GAGVSQSPRYKVTKRGQDVALRCDPISGHVSLYWYRQALGQGPEFLTYFNYEAQQDKSGLPNDRFSAERPEGSISTLTIQRTEQRDSAMYRCASSPYLAGGSVPTQYFGPGTRLTVL.